The clone carrying this T cell receptor (beta chain) was detected only a few times. Its target is not known. Stated time point: peripheral blood 6 weeks after treatment start. These data come from a study of PD-L1 blockade in urothelial cancer. Study background: The patients' atezolizumab therapy, 1,200 mg intravenously every 3 weeks, started in the mid-2010s. Investigators checked blood 3 weeks (second dose) and 6 weeks after treatment start.

Synthetic TCR analog templates were spiked into each PCR. Data came from immunoSEQ multiplex PCR; TCRdb stores just in-frame clones and leaves some out. The sample includes some 120,000 clones, around 88% of them seen just once. Study-level results: Lower than median blood TCR clonality before treatment predicted better survival.

The TCR was taken from a man in his forties or fifties with urothelial cancer. Sequences were derived from PBMCs, sampled around atezolizumab (anti-PD-L1) treatment.

The CDR3 is CASSPSGVVGELFF. The CDR3 DNA reads as TGTGCCAGCAGTCCCTCCGGGGTGGTCGGGGAGCTGTTTTTT. The chain joins TRBV28 to TRBJ2-2; a possible D gene is TRBD2 (5 bases). The ends were cut back, 5 bases at V and 7 bases at J, with 14 bases in the middle. This CDR3 contains 14 residues. Germline V gene lookup returns CDR1 MDHEN and CDR2 SYDVKM.